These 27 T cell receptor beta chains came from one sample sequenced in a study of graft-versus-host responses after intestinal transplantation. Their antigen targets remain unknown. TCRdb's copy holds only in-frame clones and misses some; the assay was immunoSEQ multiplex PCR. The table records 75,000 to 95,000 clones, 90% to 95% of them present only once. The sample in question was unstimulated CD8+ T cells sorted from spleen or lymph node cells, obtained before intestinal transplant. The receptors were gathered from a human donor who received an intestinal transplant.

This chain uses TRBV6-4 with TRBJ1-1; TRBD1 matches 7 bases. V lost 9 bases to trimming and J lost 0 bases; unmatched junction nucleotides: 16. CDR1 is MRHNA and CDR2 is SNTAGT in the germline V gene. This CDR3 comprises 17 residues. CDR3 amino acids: CASNRDSTIPMNTEAFF. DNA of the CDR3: TGTGCCAGTAACCGGGACAGCACTATCCCCATGAACACTGAAGCTTTCTTT.

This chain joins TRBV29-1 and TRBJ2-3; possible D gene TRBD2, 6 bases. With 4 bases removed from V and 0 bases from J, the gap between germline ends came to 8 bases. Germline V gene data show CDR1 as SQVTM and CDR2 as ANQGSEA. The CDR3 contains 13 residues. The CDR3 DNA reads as TGCAGCGTTGTCGCGGGAAGCACAGATACGCAGTATTTT. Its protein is CSVVAGSTDTQYF.

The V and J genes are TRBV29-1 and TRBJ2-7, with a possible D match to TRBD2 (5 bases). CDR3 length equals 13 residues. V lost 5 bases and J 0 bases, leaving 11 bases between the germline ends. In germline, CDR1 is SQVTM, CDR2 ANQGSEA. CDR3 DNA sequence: TGCAGCGTTAACCTAGGGAGCTCCTACGAGCAGTACTTC. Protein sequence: CSVNLGSSYEQYF.

The CDR3 nucleotides read TGTGCCAGCACCGCAGCGCCCACAGATACGCAGTATTTT. The encoded protein is CASTAAPTDTQYF. V and J are TRBV6-6 and TRBJ2-3, with D unresolved. V was cut by 7 bases and J by 2 bases, with 10 bases left in between. The germline V gene has CDR1 MNHNY and CDR2 SVGAGI (reference sequence). The CDR3 extends over 13 amino acids.

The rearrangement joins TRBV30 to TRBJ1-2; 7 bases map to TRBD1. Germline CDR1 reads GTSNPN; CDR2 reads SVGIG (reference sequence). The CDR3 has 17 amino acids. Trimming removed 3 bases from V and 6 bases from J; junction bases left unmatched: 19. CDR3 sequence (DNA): TGTGCCTGGAGCGGATACTTTACAGGGGAAGCGGAACATGGCTACACCTTC. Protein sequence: CAWSGYFTGEAEHGYTF.

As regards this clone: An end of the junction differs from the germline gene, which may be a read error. The CDR3: CASTLGTGDINEQFF. DNA of the CDR3: TGTGCCAGCACCTTGGGGACAGGGGACATCAATGAGCAGTTCTTC. The chain couples TRBV5-6 to TRBJ2-1; 10 bases map to TRBD1. The CDR3 is 15 amino acids. Germline V gives CDR1 SGHDT, CDR2 YYEEEE.

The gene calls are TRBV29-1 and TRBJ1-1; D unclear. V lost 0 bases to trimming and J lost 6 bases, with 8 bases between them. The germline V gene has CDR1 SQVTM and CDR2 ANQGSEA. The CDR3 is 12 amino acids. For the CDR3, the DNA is TGCAGCGTTGAAGATCCAGGCGCTGAAGCTTTCTTT. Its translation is CSVEDPGAEAFF.

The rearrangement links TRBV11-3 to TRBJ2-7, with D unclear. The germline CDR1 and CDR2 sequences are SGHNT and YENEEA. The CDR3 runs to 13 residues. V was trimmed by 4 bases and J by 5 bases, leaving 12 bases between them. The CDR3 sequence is CASSSSLSDEQYF. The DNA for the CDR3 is TGTGCCAGCAGCTCCTCCCTTTCGGACGAGCAGTACTTC.

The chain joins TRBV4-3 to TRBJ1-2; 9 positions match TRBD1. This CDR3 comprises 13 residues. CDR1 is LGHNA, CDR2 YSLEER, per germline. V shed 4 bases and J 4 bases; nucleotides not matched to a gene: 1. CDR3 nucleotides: TGCGCCAGCAGCCCGGGACAGGGCTATGGCTACACCTTC. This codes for CASSPGQGYGYTF.

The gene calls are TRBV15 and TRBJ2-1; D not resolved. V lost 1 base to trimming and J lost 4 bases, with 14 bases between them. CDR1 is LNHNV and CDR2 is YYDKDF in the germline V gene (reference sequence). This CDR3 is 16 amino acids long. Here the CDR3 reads CATSRGYQLLYNEQFF. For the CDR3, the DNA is TGTGCCACCAGCAGAGGGTACCAATTACTGTACAATGAGCAGTTCTTC.

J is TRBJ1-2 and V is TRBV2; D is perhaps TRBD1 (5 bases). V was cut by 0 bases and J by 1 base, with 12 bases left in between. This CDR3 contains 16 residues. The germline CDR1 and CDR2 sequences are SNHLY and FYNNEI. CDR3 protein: CASSEAAGEINYGYTF. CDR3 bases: TGTGCCAGCAGTGAAGCCGCGGGGGAAATTAACTATGGCTACACCTTC.

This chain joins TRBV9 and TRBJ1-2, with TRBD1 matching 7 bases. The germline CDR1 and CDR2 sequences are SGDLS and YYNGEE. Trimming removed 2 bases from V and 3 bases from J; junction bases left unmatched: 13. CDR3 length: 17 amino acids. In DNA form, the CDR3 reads TGTGCCAGCAGCGTCACGGGACAGCCCGGATCTGACTATGGCTACACCTTC. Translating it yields CASSVTGQPGSDYGYTF.

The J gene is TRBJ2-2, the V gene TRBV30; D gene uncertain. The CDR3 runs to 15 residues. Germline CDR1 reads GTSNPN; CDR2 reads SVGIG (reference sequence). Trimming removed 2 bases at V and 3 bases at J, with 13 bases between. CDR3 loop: CAWSPSPSYTGELFF. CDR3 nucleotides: TGTGCCTGGAGTCCCTCCCCTTCGTACACCGGGGAGCTGTTTTTT.

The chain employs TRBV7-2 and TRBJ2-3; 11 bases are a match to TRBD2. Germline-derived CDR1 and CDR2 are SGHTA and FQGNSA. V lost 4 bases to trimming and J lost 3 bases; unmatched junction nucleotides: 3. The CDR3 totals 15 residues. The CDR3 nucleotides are TGTGCCAGCAGCTCGGGACTAGCGGCTACAGATACGCAGTATTTT. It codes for CASSSGLAATDTQYF.

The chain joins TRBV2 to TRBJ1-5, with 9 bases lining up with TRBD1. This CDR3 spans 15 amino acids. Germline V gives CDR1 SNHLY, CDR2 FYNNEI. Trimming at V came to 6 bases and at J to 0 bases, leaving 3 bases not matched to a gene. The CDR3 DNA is TGTGCCAGCAGAGACAGGGGGTATAGCAATCAGCCCCAGCATTTT. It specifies CASRDRGYSNQPQHF.

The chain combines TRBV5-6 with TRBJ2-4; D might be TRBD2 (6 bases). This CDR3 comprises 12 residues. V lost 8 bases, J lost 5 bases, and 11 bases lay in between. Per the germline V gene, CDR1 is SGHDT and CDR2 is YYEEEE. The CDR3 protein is CASAGNENIQYF. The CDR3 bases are TGTGCCAGTGCGGGGAACGAAAACATTCAGTACTTC.

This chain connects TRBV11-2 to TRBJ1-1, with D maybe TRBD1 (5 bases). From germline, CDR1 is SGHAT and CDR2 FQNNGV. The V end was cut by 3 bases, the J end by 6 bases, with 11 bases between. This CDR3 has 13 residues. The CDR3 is CASSFAQGSEAFF. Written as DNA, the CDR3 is TGTGCCAGCAGCTTCGCGCAGGGTTCTGAAGCTTTCTTT.

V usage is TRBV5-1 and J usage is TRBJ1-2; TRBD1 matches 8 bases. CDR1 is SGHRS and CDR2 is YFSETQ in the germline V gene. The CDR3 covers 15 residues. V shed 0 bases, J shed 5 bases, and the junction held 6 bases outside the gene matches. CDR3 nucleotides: TGCGCCAGCAGCTTGGAGGACAGGGTAGCGTATGGCTACACCTTC. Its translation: CASSLEDRVAYGYTF. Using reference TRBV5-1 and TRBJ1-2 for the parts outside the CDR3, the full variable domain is KAGVTQTPRYLIKTRGQQVTLSCSPISGHRSVSWYQQTPGQGLQFLFEYFSETQRNKGNFPGRFSGRQFSNSRSEMNVSTLELGDSALYLCASSLEDRVAYGYTFGSGTRLTVV.

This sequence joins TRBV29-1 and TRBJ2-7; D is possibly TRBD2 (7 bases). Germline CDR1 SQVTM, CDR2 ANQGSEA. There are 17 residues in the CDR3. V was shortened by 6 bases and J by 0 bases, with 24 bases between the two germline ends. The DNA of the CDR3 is TGCAGCGTCCTACGGGAGGCGGGGGCCTCCCTCTCCTACGAGCAGTACTTC. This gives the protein CSVLREAGASLSYEQYF.

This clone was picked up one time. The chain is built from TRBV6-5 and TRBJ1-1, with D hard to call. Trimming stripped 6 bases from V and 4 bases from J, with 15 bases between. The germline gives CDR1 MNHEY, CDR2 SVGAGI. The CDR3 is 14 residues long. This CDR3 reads CASSPDGVPTEAFF. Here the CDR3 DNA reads TGTGCCAGCAGCCCCGACGGGGTGCCCACTGAAGCTTTCTTT.

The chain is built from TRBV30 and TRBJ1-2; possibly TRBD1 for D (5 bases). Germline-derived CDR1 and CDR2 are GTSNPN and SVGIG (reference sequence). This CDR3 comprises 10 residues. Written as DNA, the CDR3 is TGTGGCCTCAGGGTGGATGGCTACACCTTC. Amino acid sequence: CGLRVDGYTF.

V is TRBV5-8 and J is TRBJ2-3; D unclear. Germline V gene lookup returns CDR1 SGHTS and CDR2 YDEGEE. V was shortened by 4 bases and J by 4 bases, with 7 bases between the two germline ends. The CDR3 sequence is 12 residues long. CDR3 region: CASSTGADTQYF. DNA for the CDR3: TGTGCCAGCAGCACCGGAGCAGATACGCAGTATTTT.

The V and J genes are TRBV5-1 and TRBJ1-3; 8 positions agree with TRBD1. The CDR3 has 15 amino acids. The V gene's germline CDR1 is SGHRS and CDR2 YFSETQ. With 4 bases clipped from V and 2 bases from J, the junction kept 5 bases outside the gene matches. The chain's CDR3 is CASSLGTGTGNTIYF. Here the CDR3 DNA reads TGCGCCAGCAGCCTGGGGACAGGTACTGGAAACACCATATATTTT.

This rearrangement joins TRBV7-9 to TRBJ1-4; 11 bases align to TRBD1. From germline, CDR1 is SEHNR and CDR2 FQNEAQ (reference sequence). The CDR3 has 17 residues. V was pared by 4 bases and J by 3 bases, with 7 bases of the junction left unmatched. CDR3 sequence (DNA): TGTGCCAGCAGCTCTACGGACAGGGGGCCGGCTAATGAAAAACTGTTTTTT. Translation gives CASSSTDRGPANEKLFF. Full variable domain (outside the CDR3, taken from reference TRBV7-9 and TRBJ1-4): DTGVSQNPRHKITKRGQNVTFRCDPISEHNRLYWYRQTLGQGPEFLTYFQNEAQLEKSRLLSDRFSAERPKGSFSTLEIQRTEQGDSAMYLCASSSTDRGPANEKLFFGSGTQLSVL.

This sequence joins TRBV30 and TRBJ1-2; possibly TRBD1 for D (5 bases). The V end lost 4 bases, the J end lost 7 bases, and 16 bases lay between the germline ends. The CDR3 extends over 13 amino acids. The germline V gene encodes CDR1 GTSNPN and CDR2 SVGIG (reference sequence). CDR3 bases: TGTGCCTGGACCTTCTCGCCGGGGGGTGGCTACACCTTC. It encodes CAWTFSPGGGYTF.

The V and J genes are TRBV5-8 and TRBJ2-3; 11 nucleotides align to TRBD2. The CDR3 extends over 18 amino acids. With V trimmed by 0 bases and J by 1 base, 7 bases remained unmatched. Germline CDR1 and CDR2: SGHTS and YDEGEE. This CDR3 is CASSLGASGGLGTDTQYF. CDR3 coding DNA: TGTGCCAGCAGCTTGGGCGCTAGCGGGGGGCTTGGCACAGATACGCAGTATTTT.

The CDR3: CASSLSELAGGPYNEQFF. The CDR3, as DNA: TGTGCCAGCAGCCTATCTGAACTAGCGGGGGGGCCTTACAATGAGCAGTTCTTC. The chain recombines TRBV7-9 with TRBJ2-1; 13 positions agree with TRBD2. V shed 5 bases and J 4 bases; nucleotides not matched to a gene: 11. The germline CDR1 and CDR2 sequences are SEHNR and FQNEAQ (reference sequence). There are 18 residues in the CDR3.